Described below is a single T cell receptor beta chain sequence and its context. Each subset's genomic DNA was shared equally among a number of immunoSEQ plates. Clones were read by immunoSEQ multiplex PCR, and TCRdb kept only the in-frame ones, dropping some. This table holds around 500,000 clones, roughly 85% found once. Germline lookup yields CDR1 MDHEN and CDR2 SYDVKM. The CDR3 runs to 16 residues. Germline trimming cut 2 bases from V and 2 bases from J; bases unmatched to any gene: 5. The entry originates in a study of shared clonotypes between healthy human individuals. The source is a middle-aged woman in good health. Some clones in this sample may be carry-over from other donors' samples. Sequencing input: PBMCs. The chain has TRBV28 and TRBJ2-7, with 11 bases that match TRBD2. The CDR3 DNA sequence: TGTGCCAGCAGTTTAAGGCTAGCGGGGGGCCCCTACGAGCAGTACTTC. Protein product: CASSLRLAGGPYEQYF.